This record covers a single TCR beta chain. The entry originates in a study of control samples from healthy donors and cancer patients. Measured with immunoSEQ multiplex PCR; TCRdb has only the in-frame clones, and not every one. This sample has 65,000 to 95,000 clones; 80% to 90% occur once, and the top ten carry more than 15%. Trimming shortened V by 6 bases and J by 14 bases, and 13 bases separated the two germline ends. Germline CDR1 and CDR2: KGHDR and SFDVKD. The CDR3 sequence is 11 residues long. The specimen sequenced was blood. This clonotype was sampled from a man aged 50 to 59 in good health. The rearrangement joins TRBV24-1 to TRBJ2-1; D not resolved. In DNA, the CDR3 is TGTGCCACCAGTTACGGACCCTATGAGTTCTTC. It specifies CATSYGPYEFF.